The 26 T cell receptor beta chains in this list originate from one sample, sequenced in a study of T-cell reconstitution after alpha-beta-depleted transplantation in children. Preparation of the TCRbeta library involved a method that used unique molecular identifiers. Via MiXCR, TCRdb re-called the PCR reads, giving one row per CDR3 protein. In the table there are approximately 1,000,000 distinct CDR3 sequences, about 29% of which are singletons. This material consisted of PBMCs, mostly from graft donor cells, taken 360 days after TCRalphabeta/CD19-depleted stem cell transplant. The receptor set was obtained from a boy in the first two years of life who had a stem cell transplant for SCID, so the T cells may come from the graft donor.

This clonotype was recorded many times. The chain is built from TRBV10-2 and TRBJ2-1; no firm D call. Between the trimmed V and J ends, which lost 7 bases and 11 bases, there was a span of 15 bases. Germline assignment: CDR1 WSHSY and CDR2 SAAADI. The CDR3 covers 12 residues. The CDR3 spells CASTAGETQQFF. The DNA of the CDR3 is TGCGCCAGCACCGCAGGTGAGACGCAGCAGTTCTTC.

The sample holds many counts of this clonotype. The CDR3 here is CASSPRGGYTEAFF. CDR3 coding DNA: TGTGCCAGCAGTCCCCGGGGGGGCTACACTGAAGCTTTCTTT. This chain links TRBV12-3 or TRBV12-4 with TRBJ1-1, with D perhaps matching TRBD1 (6 bases). V was pared by 5 bases and J by 3 bases, with 13 bases between. The CDR3 extends over 14 amino acids.

This clonotype has a handful of counts. V is TRBV18 and J is TRBJ2-3, with a weak D call TRBD1 (6 bases). CDR3 length equals 14 residues. Deletions cut 3 bases from V and 2 bases from J, with 9 bases between. From germline, CDR1 is KGHSH and CDR2 LQKENI. CDR3 amino acids: CASSPTGVTDTQYF. The CDR3 nucleotides read TGTGCCAGCTCACCGACAGGAGTCACAGATACGCAGTATTTT.

The V call is TRBV5-1, the J call TRBJ1-2, with 9 bases matching TRBD1. This CDR3 has 15 residues. Germline V gives CDR1 SGHRS, CDR2 YFSETQ. With 3 bases clipped from V and 0 bases from J, the junction kept 3 bases outside the gene matches. This CDR3 is CASSWGQGSNYGYTF. In nucleotides, the CDR3 is TGCGCCAGCAGCTGGGGACAGGGCTCTAACTATGGCTACACCTTC.

The chain carries TRBV7-2 and TRBJ2-7, with a weak D call TRBD2 (5 bases). The CDR3 runs 14 residues. Trimming cost V 0 bases and J 7 bases, with 13 bases left between them. Germline loops: CDR1 SGHTA, CDR2 FQGNSA. CDR3 sequence (DNA): TGTGCCAGCAGCTTAGCGGGGATTTCGGGGGAGCAGTACTTC. This codes for CASSLAGISGEQYF. Drawing the rest from reference TRBV7-2 and TRBJ2-7, the complete variable domain is GAGVSQSPSNKVTEKGKDVELRCDPISGHTALYWYRQSLGQGLEFLIYFQGNSAPDKSGLPSDRFSAERTGGSVSTLTIQRTQQEDSAVYLCASSLAGISGEQYFGPGTRLTVT.

This clonotype appeared a few times. The V and J genes are TRBV12-3 or TRBV12-4 and TRBJ2-1, with TRBD2 matching over 12 bases. V lost 6 bases and J lost 1; bases outside the gene matches: 16. This CDR3 is built from 20 residues. CDR3 sequence (DNA): TGTGCCAGCAGCAAATTAGGGACTAGCGGGCGGACGGGGTCCTACAATGAGCAGTTCTTC. Amino acids: CASSKLGTSGRTGSYNEQFF.

The CDR3 region has the DNA TGTGCCAGCTCACCTATAGTCCTCAACGATCGTGGCACTGAAGCTTTCTTT. Amino acid sequence: CASSPIVLNDRGTEAFF. The gene calls are TRBV18 and TRBJ1-1; D is undetermined. The germline gives CDR1 KGHSH, CDR2 LQKENI. The CDR3 length is 17 residues. Trimming removed 3 bases at V and 4 bases at J, with 21 bases between. The full variable domain, in which reference TRBV18 and TRBJ1-1 provide the parts outside the CDR3, is NAGVMQNPRHLVRRRGQEARLRCSPMKGHSHVYWYRQLPEEGLKFMVYLQKENIIDESGMPKERFSAEFPKEGPSILRIQQVVRGDSAAYFCASSPIVLNDRGTEAFFGQGTRLTVV.

This rearrangement joins TRBV10-3 to TRBJ2-3, with D perhaps TRBD2 (6 bases). This CDR3 is built from 16 residues. The V and J ends lost 2 bases and 5 bases respectively, with 17 bases between them. From germline, CDR1 is ENHRY and CDR2 SYGVKD. In nucleotides, the CDR3 is TGTGCCATCAGTGAGATTAGGAGCCTCGGGGGAGATACGCAGTATTTT. This translates into CAISEIRSLGGDTQYF.

This clonotype was recorded only once. The V gene is TRBV2, the J gene TRBJ2-2; maybe TRBD2 (5 bases). This CDR3 comprises 14 residues. V gave up 7 bases and J gave up 4 bases, with 13 bases separating them. Germline assignment: CDR1 SNHLY and CDR2 FYNNEI. The CDR3 region has the DNA TGTGCCAGCAAAGCACTAGGTCTCACCGGGGAGCTGTTTTTT. Translated, it gives CASKALGLTGELFF. Filled out from reference TRBV2 and TRBJ2-2, the complete variable domain reads EPEVTQTPSHQVTQMGQEVILRCVPISNHLYFYWYRQILGQKVEFLVSFYNNEISEKSEIFDDQFSVERPDGSNFTLKIRSTKLEDSAMYFCASKALGLTGELFFGEGSRLTVL.

The chain combines TRBV12-3 or TRBV12-4 with TRBJ2-1, with 9 bases identical to TRBD2. V lost 5 bases and J lost 5; bases outside the gene matches: 13. This CDR3 spans 17 amino acids. The CDR3 reads CASSLPPRGGKNNEQFF. The CDR3 DNA reads as TGTGCCAGCAGTCTCCCCCCGCGGGGGGGGAAAAACAATGAGCAGTTCTTC.

This clonotype turned up a few times. The V and J genes are TRBV5-1 and TRBJ1-2; no definite D call. The V gene's germline CDR1 is SGHRS and CDR2 YFSETQ. This CDR3 has 14 residues. Trimming removed 5 bases from V and 4 bases from J, with 15 bases in between. CDR3 bases: TGCGCCAGCAGTTGGGATCCTACCCTCTATGGCTACACCTTC. Its translation is CASSWDPTLYGYTF.

This clonotype was recorded a few times. The chain links TRBV6-5 to TRBJ2-7; D is possibly TRBD1 (6 bases). Germline V CDR1 and CDR2: MNHEY, SVGAGI. The CDR3 runs to 16 residues. V was pared by 3 bases and J by 2 bases, with 17 bases between. Here the CDR3 reads CASSYSTGSPPYEQYF. CDR3 DNA sequence: TGTGCCAGCAGTTATTCAACAGGGTCACCTCCCTACGAGCAGTACTTC.

This clonotype was detected only a few times. V gene TRBV20-1 combines with J gene TRBJ2-3; TRBD2 matches at 9 bases. Germline lookup yields CDR1 DFQATT and CDR2 SNEGSKA (reference sequence). V shed 3 bases and J 10 bases; nucleotides not matched to a gene: 5. CDR3 length: 12 amino acids. The CDR3 loop reads CSASLAGNSQYF. CDR3 in DNA: TGCAGTGCTAGCCTAGCGGGGAATTCGCAGTATTTT.

The CDR3 DNA reads as TGTGCCAGCAAGTGGGTCGGGGACACTGAAGCTTTCTTT. It specifies CASKWVGDTEAFF. The chain is built from TRBV2 and TRBJ1-1; unclear D gene. V gave up 7 bases and J gave up 3 bases, with 12 bases separating them. CDR3 length equals 13 residues. Germline CDR1 is SNHLY and CDR2 is FYNNEI.

This clonotype was seen repeatedly, ten times or more. The chain is built from TRBV6-5 and TRBJ2-5; 10 nucleotides line up with TRBD2. Germline loops: CDR1 MNHEY, CDR2 SVGAGI. There are 12 residues in the CDR3. After removal of 9 bases from V and 7 bases from J, the junction contained 5 bases not matched to a gene. The CDR3 reads CASSSGGGTQYF. CDR3 nucleotides: TGTGCCAGTTCTAGCGGGGGCGGGACCCAGTACTTC.

This rearrangement joins TRBV3-1 to TRBJ2-7; D unresolved. This CDR3 comprises 14 residues. Deletions cut 2 bases from V and 2 bases from J, with 10 bases between. Germline values: CDR1 LGHDT, CDR2 YNNKEL (reference sequence). The CDR3 loop is CASSQFGAPYEQYF. CDR3 sequence (DNA): TGTGCCAGCAGCCAATTCGGAGCCCCCTACGAGCAGTACTTC.

CDR3 in amino acids: CASSLPGACGETQYF. In nucleotides, the CDR3 is TGTGCCAGCAGCCTTCCAGGGGCTTGTGGTGAGACCCAGTACTTC. The genes are TRBV6-1 and TRBJ2-5, with a possible D match to TRBD1 (6 bases). V lost 6 bases and J 5 bases, leaving 19 bases between the germline ends. The CDR3 has 15 residues. Looked up from germline, CDR1 is MNHNS and CDR2 is SASEGT.

There are a few counts of this clonotype. V gene TRBV6-1 combines with J gene TRBJ2-3; D may be TRBD2 (5 bases). From germline, CDR1 is MNHNS and CDR2 SASEGT. The V and J ends lost 5 bases and 7 bases respectively, with 13 bases between them. The CDR3 has 13 amino acids. The CDR3 here is CASSPPTGYTQYF. The CDR3 nucleotides read TGTGCCAGCAGTCCCCCGACGGGGTATACGCAGTATTTT.

This clonotype was seen just once. The chain combines TRBV29-1 with TRBJ2-7; D unresolved. V lost 6 bases to trimming and J lost 0 bases, with 15 bases between them. The CDR3 is 14 residues long. CDR1 is SQVTM, CDR2 ANQGSEA, per germline. The CDR3 here is CSVLWQERSYEQYF. CDR3 DNA sequence: TGCAGCGTCCTGTGGCAGGAACGCTCCTACGAGCAGTACTTC.

This clonotype showed up just a few times. The chain links TRBV29-1 to TRBJ1-1; no reliable D call. The CDR3 has 13 amino acids. The germline gives CDR1 SQVTM, CDR2 ANQGSEA. Trimming pared 4 bases from V and 6 bases from J, leaving 15 bases between. The CDR3 here is CSVGERIISEAFF. CDR3 bases: TGCAGCGTTGGGGAAAGAATTATCTCTGAAGCTTTCTTT.

The chain has TRBV14 and TRBJ2-7, with D uncertain. V dropped 0 bases and J dropped 3 bases, with 12 bases sitting between them. The germline gives CDR1 SGHDN, CDR2 FVKESK. The CDR3 is 15 amino acids. CDR3 sequence reads: CASSQEGHRNYEQYF. DNA of the CDR3: TGTGCCAGCAGCCAAGAAGGCCACCGCAACTACGAGCAGTACTTC.

This chain joins TRBV9 and TRBJ1-4, with D possibly matching TRBD1 (5 bases). This CDR3 is 17 amino acids long. Per germline, CDR1 SGDLS and CDR2 YYNGEE. Trimming cost V 0 bases and J 3 bases, with 15 bases left between them. The CDR3 DNA follows: TGTGCCAGCAGCGTAGAAGTGGAGGGGACCGCTAATGAAAAACTGTTTTTT. Protein product: CASSVEVEGTANEKLFF. The full variable domain, rest sourced from reference TRBV9 and TRBJ1-4, is DSGVTQTPKHLITATGQRVTLRCSPRSGDLSVYWYQQSLDQGLQFLIQYYNGEERAKGNILERFSAQQFPDLHSELNLSSLELGDSALYFCASSVEVEGTANEKLFFGSGTQLSVL.

This clonotype showed up just a few times. This chain links TRBV27 with TRBJ1-6; possible D gene TRBD1, 6 bases. The CDR3 covers 13 residues. The V end was cut by 5 bases, the J end by 15 bases, with 17 bases between. The germline CDR1 and CDR2 sequences are MNHEY and SMNVEV (reference sequence). The CDR3: CASSPQGPAILHF. The CDR3 region has the DNA TGTGCCAGCAGTCCACAGGGCCCTGCTATCCTCCACTTT.

This clonotype occurred many times. The chain carries TRBV7-2 and TRBJ2-3; no clear D gene. The CDR3 spans 14 residues. V was trimmed by 1 base and J by 4 bases, leaving 9 bases between them. In germline, CDR1 is SGHTA, CDR2 FQGNSA. CDR3 in amino acids: CASSLEGGPDTQYF. The CDR3 region has the DNA TGTGCCAGCAGCTTAGAAGGTGGCCCAGATACGCAGTATTTT. The full variable domain, in which reference TRBV7-2 and TRBJ2-3 provide the parts outside the CDR3, is GAGVSQSPSNKVTEKGKDVELRCDPISGHTALYWYRQSLGQGLEFLIYFQGNSAPDKSGLPSDRFSAERTGGSVSTLTIQRTQQEDSAVYLCASSLEGGPDTQYFGPGTRLTVL.

This clonotype was detected only a few times. The gene calls are TRBV29-1 and TRBJ2-5, with 7 bases aligning to TRBD1. Germline assignment: CDR1 SQVTM and CDR2 ANQGSEA. After removal of 3 bases from V and 6 bases from J, the junction contained 7 bases not matched to a gene. The CDR3 runs to 13 residues. The CDR3 here is CSVDRDRSQTQYF. The CDR3 nucleotides read TGCAGCGTTGACCGGGACAGATCCCAGACCCAGTACTTC.

The genes are TRBV20-1 and TRBJ2-3; 9 bases agree with TRBD2. This CDR3 region has 15 residues. The germline gives CDR1 DFQATT, CDR2 SNEGSKA (reference sequence). With V trimmed by 5 bases and J by 5 bases, 11 bases remained unmatched. Written as DNA, the CDR3 is TGCAGTGCTCCCAGACTAGCGGAGACCTTAGATACGCAGTATTTT. Protein sequence: CSAPRLAETLDTQYF.